This TCR beta chain appears in the sequencing data of a study of blood T cell repertoires in COVID-19. Across the study: Italy, Spain and the United States were the sources of the convalescent and acute COVID-19 samples.

J gave up 0 bases and V 1 base, and 3 bases lay outside the gene matches. The CDR3 totals 16 residues. Per the germline V gene, CDR1 is LNHNV and CDR2 is YYDKDF (reference sequence). The table came from immunoSEQ multiplex PCR; TCRdb's copy has only in-frame clones and leaves some out. The sample holds 95,000 or so clones, approximately 80% seen once. Sequencing was carried out using peripheral blood. The rearrangement links TRBV15 to TRBJ2-1; TRBD2 aligns across 7 bases. The receptor was isolated from a human donor in a cohort sampled during active COVID-19. CDR3 loop: CATSRVGTTSYNEQFF. As DNA, the CDR3 is TGTGCCACCAGCAGAGTGGGGACTACCTCCTACAATGAGCAGTTCTTC.